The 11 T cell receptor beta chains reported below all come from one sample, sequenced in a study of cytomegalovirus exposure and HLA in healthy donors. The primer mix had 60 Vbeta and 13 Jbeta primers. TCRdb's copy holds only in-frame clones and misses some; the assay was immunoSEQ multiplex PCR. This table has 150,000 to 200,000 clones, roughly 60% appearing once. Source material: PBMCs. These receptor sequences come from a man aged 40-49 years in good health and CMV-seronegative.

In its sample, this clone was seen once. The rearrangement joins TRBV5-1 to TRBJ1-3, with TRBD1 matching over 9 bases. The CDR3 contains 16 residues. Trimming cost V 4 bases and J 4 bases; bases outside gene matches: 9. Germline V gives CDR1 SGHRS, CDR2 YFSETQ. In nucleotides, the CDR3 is TGCGCCAGCAGCCTAGGGACAGGGACGGCCGGAAACACCATATATTTT. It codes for CASSLGTGTAGNTIYF.

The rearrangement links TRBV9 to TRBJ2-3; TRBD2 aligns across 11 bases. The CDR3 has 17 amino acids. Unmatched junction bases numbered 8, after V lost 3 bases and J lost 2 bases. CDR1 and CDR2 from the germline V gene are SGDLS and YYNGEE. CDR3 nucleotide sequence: TGTGCCAGCAGCGCACGCAGACTAGCGGGGATCACAGATACGCAGTATTTT. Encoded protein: CASSARRLAGITDTQYF.

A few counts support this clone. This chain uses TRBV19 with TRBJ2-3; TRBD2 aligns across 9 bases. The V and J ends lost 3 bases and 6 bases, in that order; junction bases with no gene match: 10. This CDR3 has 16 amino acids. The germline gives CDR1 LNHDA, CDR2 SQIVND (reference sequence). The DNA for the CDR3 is TGTGCCAGTAGTATGGCTAGCGGGGCCTCTGGGGATACGCAGTATTTT. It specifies CASSMASGASGDTQYF.

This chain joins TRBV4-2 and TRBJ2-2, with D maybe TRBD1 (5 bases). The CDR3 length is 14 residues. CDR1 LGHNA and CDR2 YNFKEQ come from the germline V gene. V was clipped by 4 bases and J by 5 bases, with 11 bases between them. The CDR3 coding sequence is TGTGCCAGCAGCCGTAACACAGGAACCGGGGAGCTGTTTTTT. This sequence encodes CASSRNTGTGELFF.

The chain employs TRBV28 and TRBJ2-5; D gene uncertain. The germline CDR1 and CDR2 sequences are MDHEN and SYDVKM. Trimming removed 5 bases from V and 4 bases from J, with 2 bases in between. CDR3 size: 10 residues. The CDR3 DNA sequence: TGTGCCAGCAGTCGAGAGACCCAGTACTTC. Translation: CASSRETQYF.

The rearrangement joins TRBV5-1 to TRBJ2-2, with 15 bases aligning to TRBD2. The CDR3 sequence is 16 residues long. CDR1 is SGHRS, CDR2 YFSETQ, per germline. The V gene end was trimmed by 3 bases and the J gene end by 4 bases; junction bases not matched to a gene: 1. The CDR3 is CASSWTSGRATGELFF. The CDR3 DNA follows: TGCGCCAGCAGCTGGACTAGCGGGAGGGCCACCGGGGAGCTGTTTTTT.

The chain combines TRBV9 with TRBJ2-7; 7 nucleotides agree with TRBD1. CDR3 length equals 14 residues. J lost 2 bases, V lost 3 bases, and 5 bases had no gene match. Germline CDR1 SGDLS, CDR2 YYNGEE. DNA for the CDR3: TGTGCCAGCAGCGAAACGGGACAGACCTACGAGCAGTACTTC. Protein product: CASSETGQTYEQYF.

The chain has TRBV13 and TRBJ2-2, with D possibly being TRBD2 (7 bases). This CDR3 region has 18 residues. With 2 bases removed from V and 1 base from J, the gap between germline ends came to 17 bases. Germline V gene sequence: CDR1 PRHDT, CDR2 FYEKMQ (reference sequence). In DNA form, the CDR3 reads TGTGCCAGCAGCTTACAAACGGGGGGCCTACGGAACACCGGGGAGCTGTTTTTT. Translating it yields CASSLQTGGLRNTGELFF.

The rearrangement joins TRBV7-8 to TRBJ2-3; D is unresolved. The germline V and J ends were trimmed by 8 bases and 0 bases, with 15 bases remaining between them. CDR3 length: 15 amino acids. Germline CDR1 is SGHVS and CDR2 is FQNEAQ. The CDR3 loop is CASVKGRLSTDTQYF. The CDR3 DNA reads TGTGCCAGCGTGAAAGGCAGGCTAAGCACAGATACGCAGTATTTT. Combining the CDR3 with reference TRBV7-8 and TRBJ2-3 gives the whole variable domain GAGVSQSPRYKVAKRGQDVALRCDPISGHVSLFWYQQALGQGPEFLTYFQNEAQLDKSGLPSDRFFAERPEGSVSTLKIQRTQQEDSAVYLCASVKGRLSTDTQYFGPGTRLTVL.

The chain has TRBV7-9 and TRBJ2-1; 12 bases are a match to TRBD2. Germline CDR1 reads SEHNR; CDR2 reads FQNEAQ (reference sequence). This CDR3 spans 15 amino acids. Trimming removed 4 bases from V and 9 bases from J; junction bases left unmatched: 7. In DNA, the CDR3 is TGTGCCAGCAGCTACGGACTAGCGGGAAAGGGTGAGCAGTTCTTC. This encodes CASSYGLAGKGEQFF. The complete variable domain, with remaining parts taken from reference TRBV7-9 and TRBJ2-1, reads DTGVSQNPRHKITKRGQNVTFRCDPISEHNRLYWYRQTLGQGPEFLTYFQNEAQLEKSRLLSDRFSAERPKGSFSTLEIQRTEQGDSAMYLCASSYGLAGKGEQFFGPGTRLTVL.

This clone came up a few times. The CDR3 protein is CASMDGIAEAFF. Here the CDR3 DNA reads TGTGCCAGCATGGACGGGATTGCTGAAGCTTTCTTT. The chain employs TRBV6-1 and TRBJ1-1; no clear D gene. With 7 bases removed from V and 6 bases from J, the gap between germline ends came to 12 bases. The CDR3 runs to 12 residues. Germline V CDR1 and CDR2: MNHNS, SASEGT.